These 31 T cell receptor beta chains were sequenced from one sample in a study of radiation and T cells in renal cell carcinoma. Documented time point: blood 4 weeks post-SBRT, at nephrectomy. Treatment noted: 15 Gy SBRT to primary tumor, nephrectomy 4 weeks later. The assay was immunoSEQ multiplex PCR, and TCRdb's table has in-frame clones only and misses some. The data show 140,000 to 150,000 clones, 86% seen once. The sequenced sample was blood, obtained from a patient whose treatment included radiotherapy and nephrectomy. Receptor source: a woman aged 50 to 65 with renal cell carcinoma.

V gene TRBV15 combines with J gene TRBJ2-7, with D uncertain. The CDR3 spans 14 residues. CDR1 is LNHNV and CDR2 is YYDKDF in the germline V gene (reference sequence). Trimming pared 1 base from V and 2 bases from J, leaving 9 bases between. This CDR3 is CATSRGGLPYEQYF. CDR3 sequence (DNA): TGTGCCACCAGCAGAGGCGGCCTTCCCTACGAGCAGTACTTC.

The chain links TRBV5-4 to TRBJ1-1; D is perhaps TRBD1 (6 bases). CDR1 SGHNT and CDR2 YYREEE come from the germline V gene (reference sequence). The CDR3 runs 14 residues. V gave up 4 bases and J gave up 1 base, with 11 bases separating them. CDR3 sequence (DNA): TGTGCCAGCAGCCTAGGACAGTCGAACACTGAAGCTTTCTTT. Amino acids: CASSLGQSNTEAFF.

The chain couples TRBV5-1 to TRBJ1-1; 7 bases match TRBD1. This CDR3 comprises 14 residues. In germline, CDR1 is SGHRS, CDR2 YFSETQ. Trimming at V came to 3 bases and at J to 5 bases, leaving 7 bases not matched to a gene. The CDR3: CASSSQGTGTEAFF. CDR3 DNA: TGCGCCAGCAGCTCACAGGGGACGGGGACTGAAGCTTTCTTT.

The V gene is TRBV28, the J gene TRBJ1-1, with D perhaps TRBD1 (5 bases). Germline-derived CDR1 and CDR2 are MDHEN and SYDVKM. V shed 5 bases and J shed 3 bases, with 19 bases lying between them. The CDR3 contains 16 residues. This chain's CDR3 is CASSEDIRRGDTEAFF. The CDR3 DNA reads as TGTGCCAGCAGTGAGGACATCCGCAGAGGGGACACTGAAGCTTTCTTT.

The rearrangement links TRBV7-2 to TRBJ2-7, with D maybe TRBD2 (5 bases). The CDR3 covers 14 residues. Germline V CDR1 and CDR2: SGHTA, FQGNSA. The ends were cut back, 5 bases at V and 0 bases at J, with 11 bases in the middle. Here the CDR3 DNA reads TGTGCCAGCAGCCTCAATAGCGACTCCTACGAGCAGTACTTC. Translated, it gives CASSLNSDSYEQYF.

The CDR3 DNA reads as TGTGCCAGCAGTCCGGACCCCCCGCGCCACAATGAGCAGTTCTTC. Its protein product is CASSPDPPRHNEQFF. The chain employs TRBV7-9 and TRBJ2-1; D is ambiguous. The CDR3 consists of 15 residues. CDR1 SEHNR and CDR2 FQNEAQ come from the germline V gene (reference sequence). Trimming left V 6 bases short and J 5 bases short, with 17 bases between.

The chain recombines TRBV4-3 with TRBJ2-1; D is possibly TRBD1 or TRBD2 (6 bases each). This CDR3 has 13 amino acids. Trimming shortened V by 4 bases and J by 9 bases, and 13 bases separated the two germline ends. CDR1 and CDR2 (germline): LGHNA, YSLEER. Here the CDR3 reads CASSLNSGAEQFF. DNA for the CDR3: TGCGCCAGCAGCCTAAACTCGGGGGCTGAGCAGTTCTTC.

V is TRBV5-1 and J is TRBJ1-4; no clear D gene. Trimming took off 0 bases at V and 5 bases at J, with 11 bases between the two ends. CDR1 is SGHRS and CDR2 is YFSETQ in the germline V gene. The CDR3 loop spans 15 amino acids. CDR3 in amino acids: CASSLAYSGNEKLFF. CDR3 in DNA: TGCGCCAGCAGCTTGGCCTACAGCGGAAATGAAAAACTGTTTTTT.

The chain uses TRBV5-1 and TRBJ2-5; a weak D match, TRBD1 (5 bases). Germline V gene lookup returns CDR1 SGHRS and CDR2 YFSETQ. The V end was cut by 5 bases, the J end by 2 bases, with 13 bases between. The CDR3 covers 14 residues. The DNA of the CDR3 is TGCGCCAGCAGGACCGCAGGGCATCAAGAGACCCAGTACTTC. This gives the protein CASRTAGHQETQYF.

CDR3 loop: CASSTGQGLTDTQYF. CDR3 in DNA: TGTGCCAGTAGTACGGGACAGGGGCTCACAGATACGCAGTATTTT. The rearrangement uses TRBV19 and TRBJ2-3, with TRBD1 identical over 10 bases. This CDR3 is 15 amino acids long. V lost 4 bases to trimming and J lost 2 bases; unmatched junction nucleotides: 3. The V gene's germline CDR1 is LNHDA and CDR2 SQIVND (reference sequence). Complete variable domain (other parts from reference TRBV19 and TRBJ2-3): DGGITQSPKYLFRKEGQNVTLSCEQNLNHDAMYWYRQDPGQGLRLIYYSQIVNDFQKGDIAEGYSVSREKKESFPLTVTSAQKNPTAFYLCASSTGQGLTDTQYFGPGTRLTVL.

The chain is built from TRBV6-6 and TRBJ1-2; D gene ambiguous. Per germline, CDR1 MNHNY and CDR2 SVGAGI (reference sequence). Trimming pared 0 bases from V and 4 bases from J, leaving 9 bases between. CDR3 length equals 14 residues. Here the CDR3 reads CASSYSLDLYGYTF. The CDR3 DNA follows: TGTGCCAGCAGTTACTCGCTGGACCTCTATGGCTACACCTTC.

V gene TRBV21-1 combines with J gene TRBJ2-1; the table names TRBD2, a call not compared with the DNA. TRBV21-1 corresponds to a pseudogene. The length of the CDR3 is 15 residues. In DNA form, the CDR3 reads TGTGCCAGCTGTACCCGGAGGGGGGGCTACAATGAGCAGTTCTTC. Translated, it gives CASCTRRGGYNEQFF.

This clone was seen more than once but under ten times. The CDR3 DNA reads as TGTGCCAGCAGTGCAACCGGGACAGCCAATTCACCCCTCCACTTT. Encoded protein: CASSATGTANSPLHF. The chain combines TRBV6-1 with TRBJ1-6; 7 nucleotides agree with TRBD1. Per the germline V gene, CDR1 is MNHNS and CDR2 is SASEGT. This CDR3 is built from 15 residues. J lost 7 bases, V lost 4 bases, and 7 bases had no gene match.

DNA for the CDR3: TGCGCCAGCAGCCAAGCAGGGGGAAACTATGGCTACACCTTC. Residues: CASSQAGGNYGYTF. The chain joins TRBV4-1 to TRBJ1-2, with 7 bases aligning to TRBD1. Germline CDR1 reads MGHRA; CDR2 reads YSYEKL. This CDR3 has 14 residues. Trimming took 1 base from V and 2 from J; bases not matched to a gene: 1.

Written as DNA, the CDR3 is TGTGCCAGTAGTATCGTGGGGTATAATTCACCCCTCCACTTT. Encoded protein: CASSIVGYNSPLHF. The chain carries TRBV19 and TRBJ1-6, with no clear D. The V end lost 3 bases, the J end lost 4 bases, and 7 bases lay between the germline ends. There are 14 residues in the CDR3. The germline V gene encodes CDR1 LNHDA and CDR2 SQIVND (reference sequence). The full variable domain, with the rest looked up from reference TRBV19 and TRBJ1-6, is DGGITQSPKYLFRKEGQNVTLSCEQNLNHDAMYWYRQDPGQGLRLIYYSQIVNDFQKGDIAEGYSVSREKKESFPLTVTSAQKNPTAFYLCASSIVGYNSPLHFGNGTRLTVT.

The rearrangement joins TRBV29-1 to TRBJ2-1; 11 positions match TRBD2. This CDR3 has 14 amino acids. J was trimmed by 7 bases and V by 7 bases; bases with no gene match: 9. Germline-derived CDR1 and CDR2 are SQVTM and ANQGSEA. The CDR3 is CSGDSGRAGNEQFF. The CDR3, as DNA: TGCAGCGGAGATAGCGGGAGGGCCGGGAATGAGCAGTTCTTC.

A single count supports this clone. For the CDR3, the DNA is TGTGCCAGTAGTCTCCGGGACGTGGAGACCCAGTACTTC. The encoded protein is CASSLRDVETQYF. The chain links TRBV19 to TRBJ2-5, with D perhaps given as TRBD1 or TRBD2 (5 bases each). Trimming cost V 5 bases and J 5 bases, with 12 bases left between them. Germline V gene lookup returns CDR1 LNHDA and CDR2 SQIVND (reference sequence). The CDR3 is 13 amino acids.

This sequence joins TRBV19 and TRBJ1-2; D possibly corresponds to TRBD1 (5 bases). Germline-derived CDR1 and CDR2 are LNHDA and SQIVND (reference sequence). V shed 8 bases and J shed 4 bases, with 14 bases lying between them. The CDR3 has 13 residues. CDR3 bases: TGTGCCAGTGGAAGGGGAAGGGGCTATGGCTACACCTTC. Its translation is CASGRGRGYGYTF.

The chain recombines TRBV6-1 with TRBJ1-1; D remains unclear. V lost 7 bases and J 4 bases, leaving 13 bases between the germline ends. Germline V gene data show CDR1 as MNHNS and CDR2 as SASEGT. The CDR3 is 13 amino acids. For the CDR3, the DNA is TGTGCCAGCAATAACGGGTTGGCCACTGAAGCTTTCTTT. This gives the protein CASNNGLATEAFF.

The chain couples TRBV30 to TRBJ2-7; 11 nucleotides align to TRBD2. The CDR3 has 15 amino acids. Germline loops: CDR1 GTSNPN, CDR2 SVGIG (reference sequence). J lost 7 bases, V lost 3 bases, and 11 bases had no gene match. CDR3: CAWRPGTSGSLEQYF. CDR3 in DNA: TGTGCCTGGAGACCCGGGACTAGCGGATCCCTGGAGCAGTACTTC.

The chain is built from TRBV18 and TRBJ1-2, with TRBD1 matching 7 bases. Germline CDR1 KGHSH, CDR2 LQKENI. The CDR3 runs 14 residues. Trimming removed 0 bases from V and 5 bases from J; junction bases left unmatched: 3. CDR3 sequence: CASSPPEGAYGYTF. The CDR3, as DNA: TGTGCCAGCTCACCACCAGAGGGGGCGTATGGCTACACCTTC.

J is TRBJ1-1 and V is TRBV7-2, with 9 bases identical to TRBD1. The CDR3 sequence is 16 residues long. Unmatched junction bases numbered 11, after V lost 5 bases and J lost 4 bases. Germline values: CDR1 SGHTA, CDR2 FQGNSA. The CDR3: CASSVSGTGFFTEAFF. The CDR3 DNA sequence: TGTGCCAGCAGCGTGTCCGGGACAGGGTTTTTCACTGAAGCTTTCTTT.

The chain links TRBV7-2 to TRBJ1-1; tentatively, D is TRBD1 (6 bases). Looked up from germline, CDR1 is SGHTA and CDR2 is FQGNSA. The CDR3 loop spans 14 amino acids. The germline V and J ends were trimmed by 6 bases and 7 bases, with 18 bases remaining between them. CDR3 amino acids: CASSSSTGLGEAFF. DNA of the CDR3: TGTGCCAGCAGTTCCTCAACAGGGCTGGGTGAAGCTTTCTTT.

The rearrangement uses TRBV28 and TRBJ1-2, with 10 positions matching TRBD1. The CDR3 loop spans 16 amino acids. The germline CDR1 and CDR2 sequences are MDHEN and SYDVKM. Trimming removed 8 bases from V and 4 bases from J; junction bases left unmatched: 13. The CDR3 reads CASSKTGGASGYGYTF. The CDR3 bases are TGTGCCAGCTCGAAGACAGGGGGCGCGTCTGGCTATGGCTACACCTTC.

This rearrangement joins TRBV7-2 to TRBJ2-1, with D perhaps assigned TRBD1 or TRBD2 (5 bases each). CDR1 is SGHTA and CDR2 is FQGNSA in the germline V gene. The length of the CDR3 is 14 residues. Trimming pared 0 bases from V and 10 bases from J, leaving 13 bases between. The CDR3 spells CASSLALGDGEQFF. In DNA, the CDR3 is TGTGCCAGCAGCTTAGCGCTAGGGGACGGGGAGCAGTTCTTC.

CDR3 bases: TGTGCCAGTAGAGGCGGGAGGATCAAAAACATTCAGTACTTC. Amino acid sequence: CASRGGRIKNIQYF. The V call is TRBV19, the J call TRBJ2-4; 8 bases are a match to TRBD2. In germline, CDR1 is LNHDA, CDR2 SQIVND (reference sequence). J lost 3 bases, V lost 6 bases, and 4 bases had no gene match. This CDR3 spans 14 amino acids.

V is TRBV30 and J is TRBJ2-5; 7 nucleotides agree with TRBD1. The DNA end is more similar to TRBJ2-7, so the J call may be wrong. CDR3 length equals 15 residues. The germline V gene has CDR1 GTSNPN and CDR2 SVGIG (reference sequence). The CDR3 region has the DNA TGTGCCTGGAGTGTCCTTGGTCAGGGGGCCTACGAGCAGTACTTC. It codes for CAWSVLGQGAYEQYF.

CDR3 sequence (DNA): TGTGCCAGCAGTTACAGCGGGGGGCAATTTGGCTACACCTTC. Amino acids: CASSYSGGQFGYTF. This rearrangement joins TRBV6-5 to TRBJ1-2, with TRBD1 as a possible D gene (6 bases). The germline V gene encodes CDR1 MNHEY and CDR2 SVGAGI. The germline V and J ends were trimmed by 2 bases and 7 bases, with 14 bases remaining between them. The CDR3 has 14 residues.

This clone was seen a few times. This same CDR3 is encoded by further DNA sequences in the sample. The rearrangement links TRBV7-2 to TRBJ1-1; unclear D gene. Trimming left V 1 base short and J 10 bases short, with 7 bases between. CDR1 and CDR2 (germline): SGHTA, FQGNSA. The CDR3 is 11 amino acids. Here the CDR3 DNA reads TGTGCCAGCAGCTTAGGGGTAGTAGCTTTCTTT. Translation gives CASSLGVVAFF.

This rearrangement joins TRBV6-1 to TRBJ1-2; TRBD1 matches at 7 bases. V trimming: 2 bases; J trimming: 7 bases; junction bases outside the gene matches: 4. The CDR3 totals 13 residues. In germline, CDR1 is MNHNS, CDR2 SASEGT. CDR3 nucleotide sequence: TGTGCCAGCAGTGAATTGAACAGGGGTGGCTACACCTTC. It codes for CASSELNRGGYTF.

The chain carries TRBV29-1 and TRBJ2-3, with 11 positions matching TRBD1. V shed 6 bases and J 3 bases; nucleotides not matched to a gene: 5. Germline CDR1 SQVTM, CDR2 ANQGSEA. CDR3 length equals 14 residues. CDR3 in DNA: TGCAGCGTAGAGGGACAGGGGGTAACAGATACGCAGTATTTT. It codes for CSVEGQGVTDTQYF.